The sequence of this TCR beta chain was determined in a study of blood T cell repertoires in COVID-19. V gave up 7 bases and J gave up 5 bases; unmatched junction bases: 9. CDR3 length: 14 amino acids. Germline CDR1 SGHDN, CDR2 FVKESK. In the authors' workflow: Estimation of nucleated cell counts relied on the amplification of reference gene primers. Assay used: immunoSEQ multiplex PCR; TCRdb lists only in-frame clones, some missing. V and J calls and clone size are those listed in that table; D and trimming were worked out from the DNA. This table holds 350,000 to 400,000 clones, 70% to 90% found once.

The chain joins TRBV14 to TRBJ2-3, with 7 bases identical to TRBD1. Sequencing input: PBMCs or T cells enriched from blood (not recorded which). The source is a woman aged 18-30 years who had recovered from COVID-19. As DNA, the CDR3 is TGTGCCAGCAAAGGCGGACAGGCAGGAGATACGCAGTATTTT. It translates to CASKGGQAGDTQYF.